The sample holds a few counts of the clone carrying this T cell receptor (beta chain). No antigen is known for it. TCRdb processed the 5' RACE reads anew with MiXCR; each CDR3 protein has one entry. The data contain around 1.7 million distinct CDR3 sequences, less than 35% of them singletons. These data belong to a study of identical twins. Study results and caveats: Within cord blood, abundant beta clonotypes carried fewer insertions, but memory repertoires showed no such trend.

The CDR3 is made up of 17 amino acids. V shed 5 bases, J shed 5 bases, and the junction held 13 bases outside the gene matches. The V gene's germline CDR1 is MNHEY and CDR2 SMNVEV (reference sequence). The sample comprised cord blood. The source is a newborn girl in good health. This chain links TRBV27 with TRBJ2-5, with 11 bases aligning to TRBD2. The CDR3 loop is CASSPGLADRSPETQYF. DNA of the CDR3: TGTGCCAGCAGTCCGGGACTAGCGGACAGGTCTCCCGAGACCCAGTACTTC.